The present T cell receptor beta chain was sequenced within a study of blood T cell repertoires in COVID-19. Measured with immunoSEQ multiplex PCR; TCRdb has only the in-frame clones, and not every one. The data show around 140,000 clones, approximately 79% seen once. The CDR3 extends over 12 amino acids. The V and J ends lost 2 bases and 6 bases respectively, with 7 bases between them. The germline V gene encodes CDR1 SGHTA and CDR2 FQGNSA. This chain uses TRBV7-2 with TRBJ1-2; unclear D gene. This receptor was taken from a man aged 40-49 years with acute COVID-19. The sample consisted of PBMCs or T cells enriched from blood (not recorded which). CDR3 protein: CASSLNRNGYTF. For the CDR3, the DNA is TGTGCCAGCAGCTTAAATCGTAATGGCTACACCTTC.